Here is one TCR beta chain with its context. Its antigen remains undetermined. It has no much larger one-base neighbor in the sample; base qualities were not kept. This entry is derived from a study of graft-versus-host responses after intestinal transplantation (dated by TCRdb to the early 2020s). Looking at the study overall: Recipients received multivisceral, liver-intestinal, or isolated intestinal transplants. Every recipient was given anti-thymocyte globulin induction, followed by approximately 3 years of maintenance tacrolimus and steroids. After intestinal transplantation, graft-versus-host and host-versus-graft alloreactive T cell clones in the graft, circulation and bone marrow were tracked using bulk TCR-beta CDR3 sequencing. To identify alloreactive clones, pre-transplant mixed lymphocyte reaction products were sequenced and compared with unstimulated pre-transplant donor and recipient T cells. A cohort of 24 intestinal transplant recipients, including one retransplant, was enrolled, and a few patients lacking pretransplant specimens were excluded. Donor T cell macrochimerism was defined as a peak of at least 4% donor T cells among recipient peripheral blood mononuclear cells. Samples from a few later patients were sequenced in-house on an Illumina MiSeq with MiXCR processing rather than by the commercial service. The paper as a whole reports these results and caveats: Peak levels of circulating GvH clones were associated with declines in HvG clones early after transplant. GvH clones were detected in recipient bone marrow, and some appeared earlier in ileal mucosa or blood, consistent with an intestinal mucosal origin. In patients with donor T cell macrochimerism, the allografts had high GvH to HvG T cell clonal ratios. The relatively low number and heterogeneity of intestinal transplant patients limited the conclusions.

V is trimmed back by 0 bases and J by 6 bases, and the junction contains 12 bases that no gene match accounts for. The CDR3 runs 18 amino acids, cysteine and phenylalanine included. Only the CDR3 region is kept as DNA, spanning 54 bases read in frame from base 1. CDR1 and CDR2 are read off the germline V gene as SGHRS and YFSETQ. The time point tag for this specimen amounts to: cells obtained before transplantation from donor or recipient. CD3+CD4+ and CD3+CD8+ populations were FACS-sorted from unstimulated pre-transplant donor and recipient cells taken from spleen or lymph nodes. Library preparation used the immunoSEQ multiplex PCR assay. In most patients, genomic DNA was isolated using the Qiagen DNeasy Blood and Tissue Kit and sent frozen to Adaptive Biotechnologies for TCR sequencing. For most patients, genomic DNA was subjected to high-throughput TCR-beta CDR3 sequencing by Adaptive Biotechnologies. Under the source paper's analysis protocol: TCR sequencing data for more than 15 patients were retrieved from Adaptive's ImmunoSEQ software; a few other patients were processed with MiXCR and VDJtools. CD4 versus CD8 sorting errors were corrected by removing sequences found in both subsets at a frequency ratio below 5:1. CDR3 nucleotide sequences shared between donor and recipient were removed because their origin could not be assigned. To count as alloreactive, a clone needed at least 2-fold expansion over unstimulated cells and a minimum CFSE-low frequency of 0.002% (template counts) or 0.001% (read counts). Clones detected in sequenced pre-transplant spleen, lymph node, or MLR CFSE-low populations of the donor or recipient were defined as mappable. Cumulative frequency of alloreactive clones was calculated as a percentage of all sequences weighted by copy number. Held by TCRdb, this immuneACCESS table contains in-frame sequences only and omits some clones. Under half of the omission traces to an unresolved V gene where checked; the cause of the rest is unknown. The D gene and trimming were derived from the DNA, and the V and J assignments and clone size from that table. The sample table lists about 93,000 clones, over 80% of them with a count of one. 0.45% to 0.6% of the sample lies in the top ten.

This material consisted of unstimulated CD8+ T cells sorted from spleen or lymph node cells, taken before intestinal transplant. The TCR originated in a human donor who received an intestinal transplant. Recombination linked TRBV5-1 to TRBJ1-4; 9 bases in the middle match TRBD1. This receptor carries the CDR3 CASSLGPRLTGGYEKLFF. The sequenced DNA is TGCGCCAGCAGCTTGGGCCCACGCCTGACAGGGGGTTATGAAAAACTGTTTTTT. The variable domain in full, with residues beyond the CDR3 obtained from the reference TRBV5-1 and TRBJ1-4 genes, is KAGVTQTPRYLIKTRGQQVTLSCSPISGHRSVSWYQQTPGQGLQFLFEYFSETQRNKGNFPGRFSGRQFSNSRSEMNVSTLELGDSALYLCASSLGPRLTGGYEKLFFGSGTQLSVL.